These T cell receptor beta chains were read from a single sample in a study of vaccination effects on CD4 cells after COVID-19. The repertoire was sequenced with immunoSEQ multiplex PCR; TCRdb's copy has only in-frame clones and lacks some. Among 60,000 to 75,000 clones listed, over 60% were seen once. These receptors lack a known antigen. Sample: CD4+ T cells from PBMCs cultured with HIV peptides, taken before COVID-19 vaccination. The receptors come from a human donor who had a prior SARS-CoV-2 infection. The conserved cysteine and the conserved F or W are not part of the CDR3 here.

CDR3aa: ATSDPNTDTQY; j_gene: TRBJ2-3; v_gene: TRBV24-1
CDR3aa: ASNTGTGAYEQY; j_gene: TRBJ2-7; v_gene: TRBV7-8
CDR3aa: ASSLGFSAIQY; j_gene: TRBJ2-4; v_gene: TRBV11-3
CDR3aa: ASSFGYYNEQF; j_gene: TRBJ2-1; v_gene: TRBV7-8
CDR3aa: ASSYGRNTEAF; j_gene: TRBJ1-1; v_gene: TRBV6-5
CDR3aa: AIRGQSATEAF; j_gene: TRBJ1-1; v_gene: TRBV10-3
CDR3aa: ASSVYSGTRTDTQY; j_gene: TRBJ2-3; v_gene: TRBV19
CDR3aa: ASSLVGQGYNEQF; j_gene: TRBJ2-1; v_gene: TRBV5-1
CDR3aa: ASSSPRDGSNQPQH; j_gene: TRBJ1-5; v_gene: TRBV19
CDR3aa: ASSWGPYNEQF; j_gene: TRBJ2-1; v_gene: TRBV5-1
CDR3aa: ASSLKYGYT; j_gene: TRBJ1-2; v_gene: TRBV7-3
CDR3aa: ASSHTSGGVRYYNEQF; j_gene: TRBJ2-1; v_gene: TRBV28
CDR3aa: ASSATGIYEQY; j_gene: TRBJ2-7; v_gene: TRBV18
CDR3aa: ASSRDSYTEAF; j_gene: TRBJ1-1; v_gene: TRBV5-1
CDR3aa: ASSSREGAYAETQY; j_gene: TRBJ2-5; v_gene: TRBV7-8